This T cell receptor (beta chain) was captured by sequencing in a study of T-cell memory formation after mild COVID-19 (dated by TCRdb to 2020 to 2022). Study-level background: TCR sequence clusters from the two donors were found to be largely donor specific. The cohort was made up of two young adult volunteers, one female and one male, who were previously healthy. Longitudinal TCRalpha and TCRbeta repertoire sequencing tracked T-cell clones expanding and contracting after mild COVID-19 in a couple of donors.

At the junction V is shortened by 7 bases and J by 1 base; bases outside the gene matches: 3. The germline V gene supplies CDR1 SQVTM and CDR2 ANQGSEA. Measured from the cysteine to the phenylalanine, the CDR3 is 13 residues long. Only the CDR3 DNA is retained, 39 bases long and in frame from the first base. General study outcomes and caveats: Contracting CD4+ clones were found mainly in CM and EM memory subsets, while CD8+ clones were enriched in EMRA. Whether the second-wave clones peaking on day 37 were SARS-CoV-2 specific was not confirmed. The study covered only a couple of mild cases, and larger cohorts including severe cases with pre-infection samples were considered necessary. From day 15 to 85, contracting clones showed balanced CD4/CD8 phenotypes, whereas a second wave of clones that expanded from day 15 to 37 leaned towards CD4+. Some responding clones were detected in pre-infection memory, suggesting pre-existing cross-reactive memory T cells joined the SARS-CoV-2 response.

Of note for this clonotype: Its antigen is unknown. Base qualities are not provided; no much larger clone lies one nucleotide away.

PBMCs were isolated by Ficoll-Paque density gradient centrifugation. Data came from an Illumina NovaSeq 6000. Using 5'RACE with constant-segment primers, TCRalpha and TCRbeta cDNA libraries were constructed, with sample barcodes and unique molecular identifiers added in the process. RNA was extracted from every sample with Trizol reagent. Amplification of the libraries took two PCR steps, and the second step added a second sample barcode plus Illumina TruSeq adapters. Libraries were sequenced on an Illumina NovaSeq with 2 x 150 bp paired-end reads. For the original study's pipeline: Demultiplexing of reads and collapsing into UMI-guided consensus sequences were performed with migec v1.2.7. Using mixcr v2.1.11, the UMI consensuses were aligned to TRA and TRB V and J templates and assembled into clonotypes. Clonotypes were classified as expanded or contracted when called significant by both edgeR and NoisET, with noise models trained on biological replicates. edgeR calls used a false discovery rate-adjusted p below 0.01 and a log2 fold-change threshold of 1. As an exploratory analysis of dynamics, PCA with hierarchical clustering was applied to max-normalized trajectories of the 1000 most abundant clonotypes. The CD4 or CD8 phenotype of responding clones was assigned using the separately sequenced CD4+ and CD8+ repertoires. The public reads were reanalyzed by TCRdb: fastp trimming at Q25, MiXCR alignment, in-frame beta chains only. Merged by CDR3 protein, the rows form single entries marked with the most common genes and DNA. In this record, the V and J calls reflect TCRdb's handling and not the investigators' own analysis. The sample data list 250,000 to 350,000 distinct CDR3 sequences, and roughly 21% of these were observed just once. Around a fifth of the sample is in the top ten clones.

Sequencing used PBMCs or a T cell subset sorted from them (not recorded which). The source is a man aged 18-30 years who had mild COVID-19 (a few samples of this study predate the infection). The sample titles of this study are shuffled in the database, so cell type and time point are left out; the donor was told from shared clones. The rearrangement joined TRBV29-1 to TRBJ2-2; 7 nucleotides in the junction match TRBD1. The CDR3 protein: CSATGENTGELFF. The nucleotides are TGCAGCGCCACAGGGGAGAACACCGGGGAGCTGTTTTTT.